These 20 T cell receptor beta chains share one sample of origin, sequenced in a study of spatial heterogeneity in lung cancer. Time point specified: blood at routine non-recurrence follow-up after resection. TCRdb itself ran the 5' RACE reads through MiXCR, one entry per CDR3 protein. The sample yields 110,000 or so distinct CDR3 sequences, 11% seen once. The specimen was PBMCs, collected at follow-up. The receptors derive from a female donor with early-stage non-small cell lung cancer.

The chain recombines TRBV30 with TRBJ2-7, with TRBD1 identical over 7 bases. CDR1 and CDR2 (germline): GTSNPN, SVGIG (reference sequence). After removal of 3 bases from V and 5 bases from J, the junction contained 4 bases not matched to a gene. This CDR3 is 12 amino acids long. The DNA of the CDR3 is TGTGCCTGGAGGGCAGGGGGTGACGAGCAGTACTTC. Amino acids: CAWRAGGDEQYF.

This clonotype has a handful of counts. V gene TRBV3-1 combines with J gene TRBJ1-1; tentatively, D is TRBD1 (5 bases). The CDR3 totals 15 residues. V was pared by 1 base and J by 5 bases, with 14 bases between. Germline V lookup: CDR1 LGHDT, CDR2 YNNKEL (reference sequence). CDR3 bases: TGTGCCAGCAGCCAAGTCGAGGGGCGGCGGACTGAAGCTTTCTTT. Its translation: CASSQVEGRRTEAFF.

This chain connects TRBV7-9 to TRBJ1-2, with no clear D. Germline values: CDR1 SEHNR, CDR2 FQNEAQ (reference sequence). V was clipped by 4 bases and J by 4 bases, with 13 bases between them. The CDR3 spans 14 residues. The CDR3 is CASSSDRVGYGYTF. The CDR3 DNA follows: TGTGCCAGCAGCTCGGACCGAGTCGGCTATGGCTACACCTTC.

J is TRBJ1-2 and V is TRBV6-5, with D possibly matching TRBD1 (5 bases). V was shortened by 6 bases and J by 3 bases, with 11 bases between the two germline ends. Germline V gene lookup returns CDR1 MNHEY and CDR2 SVGAGI. This CDR3 has 13 residues. The CDR3 DNA sequence: TGTGCCAGCAGACCGACAGAAGACTATGGCTACACCTTC. Its protein product is CASRPTEDYGYTF.

This clonotype was found many times. The chain uses TRBV11-2 and TRBJ2-4; the D gene is possibly TRBD2 (6 bases). From germline, CDR1 is SGHAT and CDR2 FQNNGV. Trimming shortened V by 1 base and J by 9 bases, and 10 bases separated the two germline ends. The CDR3 has 13 residues. The CDR3 region is CASSLGGEIIQYF. CDR3 nucleotide sequence: TGTGCCAGCAGCTTAGGCGGGGAGATCATTCAGTACTTC.

This clonotype was counted only a few times. At one end, the junction sequence differs from germline, possibly due to a read error. The J gene is TRBJ2-2, the V gene TRBV2; D ambiguous. The CDR3 loop spans 11 amino acids. The germline V gene has CDR1 SNHLY and CDR2 FYNNEI. The CDR3 spells CASSTTEELFF. Written as DNA, the CDR3 is TGTGCCAGCTCCACAACCGAGGAGCTGTTTTTT.

At least ten counts were recorded for this clonotype. J is TRBJ2-5 and V is TRBV29-1, with TRBD1 as a possible D gene (6 bases). The CDR3 covers 13 residues. Between the trimmed V and J ends, which lost 7 bases and 3 bases, there was a span of 15 bases. CDR1 SQVTM and CDR2 ANQGSEA come from the germline V gene. For the CDR3, the DNA is TGCAGCGGTAACACAGGGTTTGAAGAGACCCAGTACTTC. Translating it yields CSGNTGFEETQYF.

This clonotype was recorded only once. This may come from a read error, since a much larger clone is one base off. V is TRBV12-3 or TRBV12-4 and J is TRBJ2-1, with 12 bases matching TRBD2. The CDR3 is 14 residues long. V gave up 10 bases and J gave up 7 bases; unmatched junction bases: 8. CDR3 protein: CANNRLAGDNEQFF. The CDR3 nucleotides are TGTGCCAACAATCGACTAGCGGGAGATAATGAGCAGTTCTTC.

This clonotype was recorded many times. The chain joins TRBV3-1 to TRBJ2-6, with D unclear. CDR1 and CDR2 from the germline V gene are LGHDT and YNNKEL (reference sequence). V was cut by 3 bases and J by 1 base, with 16 bases left in between. CDR3 length: 18 residues. The CDR3 loop is CASSQTGPSSSGANVLTF. The CDR3 region has the DNA TGTGCCAGCAGCCAGACCGGGCCCTCCTCGTCTGGGGCCAACGTCCTGACTTTC.

This clonotype was observed a few times. V gene TRBV12-3 or TRBV12-4 combines with J gene TRBJ2-1; D is possibly TRBD1 (6 bases). V lost 3 bases, J lost 9 bases, and 12 bases lay in between. CDR3 length: 13 amino acids. CDR3 DNA: TGTGCCAGCAGTTTGCTGGGGGCGGGTGAGCAGTTCTTC. Translating gives CASSLLGAGEQFF.

This clonotype appeared many times. The chain recombines TRBV7-2 with TRBJ1-4, with TRBD1 matching 10 bases. In germline, CDR1 is SGHTA, CDR2 FQGNSA. The ends lost 5 bases at V and 3 bases at J; junction bases unmatched: 6. The CDR3 is 16 residues long. The CDR3 loop is CASSRTGGASNEKLFF. The CDR3, as DNA: TGTGCCAGCAGCCGGACAGGGGGAGCTTCTAATGAAAAACTGTTTTTT. Full variable domain (remainder filled in from reference TRBV7-2 and TRBJ1-4): GAGVSQSPSNKVTEKGKDVELRCDPISGHTALYWYRQSLGQGLEFLIYFQGNSAPDKSGLPSDRFSAERTGGSVSTLTIQRTQQEDSAVYLCASSRTGGASNEKLFFGSGTQLSVL.

This clonotype was picked up many times. The chain combines TRBV7-2 with TRBJ2-3; D possibly corresponds to TRBD2 (6 bases). Trimming stripped 10 bases from V and 0 bases from J, with 14 bases between. The CDR3 covers 14 residues. Germline values: CDR1 SGHTA, CDR2 FQGNSA. Written as DNA, the CDR3 is TGTGCCACCGCGGGGCACTCTAGCACAGATACGCAGTATTTT. This sequence encodes CATAGHSSTDTQYF.

The V and J genes are TRBV4-2 and TRBJ2-1, with 9 bases that match TRBD2. CDR1 is LGHNA and CDR2 is YNFKEQ in the germline V gene. J was trimmed by 4 bases and V by 1 base; bases with no gene match: 5. The CDR3 sequence is 16 residues long. The CDR3: CASSQGGGRGYNEQFF. The CDR3 DNA follows: TGTGCCAGCAGCCAAGGGGGCGGGAGGGGATACAATGAGCAGTTCTTC.

Many counts were recorded for this clonotype. The chain recombines TRBV28 with TRBJ2-7; D uncertain. Deletions cut 6 bases from V and 9 bases from J, with 12 bases between. The CDR3 is 11 amino acids. Germline lookup yields CDR1 MDHEN and CDR2 SYDVKM. Written as DNA, the CDR3 is TGTGCCAGCAGCCCCTCTTGGGTGCAGTACTTC. Residues: CASSPSWVQYF. Based on the CDR3 plus reference TRBV28 and TRBJ2-7, the full variable domain is DVKVTQSSRYLVKRTGEKVFLECVQDMDHENMFWYRQDPGLGLRLIYFSYDVKMKEKGDIPEGYSVSREKKERFSLILESASTNQTSMYLCASSPSWVQYFGPGTRLTVT.

This clonotype turned up a few times. V gene TRBV29-1 combines with J gene TRBJ1-2; D not certain. CDR1 is SQVTM and CDR2 is ANQGSEA in the germline V gene. The length of the CDR3 is 11 residues. With 8 bases removed from V and 6 bases from J, the gap between germline ends came to 13 bases. The CDR3 is CSPGEGDGYTF. In DNA, the CDR3 is TGCAGCCCTGGGGAGGGTGATGGCTACACCTTC. The whole variable domain, remainder taken from reference TRBV29-1 and TRBJ1-2, is SAVISQKPSRDICQRGTSLTIQCQVDSQVTMMFWYRQQPGQSLTLIATANQGSEATYESGFVIDKFPISRPNLTFSTLTVSNMSPEDSSIYLCSPGEGDGYTFGSGTRLTVV.

This clonotype was counted a few times. This chain links TRBV2 with TRBJ1-5; D unclear. CDR1 is SNHLY and CDR2 is FYNNEI in the germline V gene. The CDR3 contains 15 residues. The V gene lost 2 bases and the J gene lost 0 bases, with 8 bases spanning the gap. CDR3 DNA sequence: TGTGCCAGCAGTGAAAGGGCCTATAGCAATCAGCCCCAGCATTTT. Its translation is CASSERAYSNQPQHF.

This clonotype appeared many times. The chain has TRBV12-3 or TRBV12-4 and TRBJ1-3, with 8 positions matching TRBD1. V was pared by 5 bases and J by 2 bases, with 2 bases of the junction left unmatched. CDR3 length: 14 residues. CDR3 sequence reads: CASSEQGAGNTIYF. CDR3 nucleotide sequence: TGTGCCAGCAGTGAACAGGGGGCTGGAAACACCATATATTTT.

This chain joins TRBV7-3 and TRBJ2-1; D uncertain. The CDR3 spans 12 residues. The germline V and J ends were trimmed by 2 bases and 9 bases, with 8 bases remaining between them. Germline CDR1 is SGHTA and CDR2 is FQGTGA. The CDR3 DNA is TGTGCCAGCAGCTTAGGTTTCGGTGAGCAGTTCTTC. The encoded protein is CASSLGFGEQFF. The variable domain in full, with the rest retrieved from reference TRBV7-3 and TRBJ2-1, is GAGVSQTPSNKVTEKGKYVELRCDPISGHTALYWYRQSLGQGPEFLIYFQGTGAADDSGLPNDRFFAVRPEGSVSTLKIQRTERGDSAVYLCASSLGFGEQFFGPGTRLTVL.

The genes are TRBV7-9 and TRBJ2-3; no definite D call. Trimming left V 1 base short and J 3 bases short, with 5 bases between. Germline V gene sequence: CDR1 SEHNR, CDR2 FQNEAQ (reference sequence). There are 13 residues in the CDR3. The CDR3 here is CASSLVSTDTQYF. The CDR3 DNA reads as TGTGCCAGCAGCTTAGTGAGTACAGATACGCAGTATTTT.

This clonotype was observed many times. The chain couples TRBV12-3 or TRBV12-4 to TRBJ2-1; maybe TRBD1 (5 bases). The CDR3 contains 15 residues. Between the trimmed V and J ends, which lost 5 bases and 8 bases, there was a span of 19 bases. In nucleotides, the CDR3 is TGTGCCAGCAGTGCGACAGAAACGCGCGTCGATGAGCAGTTCTTC. Encoded protein: CASSATETRVDEQFF.